This T cell receptor beta chain was documented in a study of blood T cells in healthy people across ages. General observations from the study: A strong correlation between TCR beta diversity and naive T cell percentage was seen.

A second about 6 to 12 cycle PCR used barcoded and J-beta primers. A template-switch adaptor with 12 random nucleotides tagged each cDNA molecule. Each CDR3 protein is one row after TCRdb ran MiXCR on the 5' RACE reads. Of 950,000 to 1,200,000 distinct CDR3 sequences listed, 35% to 40% were seen once; the top ten hold less than 15%. The CDR3 loop spans 14 amino acids. Germline assignment: CDR1 MGHDK and CDR2 SYGVNS. Comment on this clonotype: Its antigen remains unknown. Its ends do not fully match the called genes, so a read error is possible.

Samples had at least 6.5 million PBMCs isolated from them. Extraction yielded at least 5.5 micrograms of total RNA per sample. This chain links TRBV25-1 with TRBJ2-3; either TRBD1 or TRBD2 may supply D (7 bases each). This sequence originates from a man aged 18 to 29 in good health. The sample was blood. CDR3 nucleotide sequence: TGTGCCAGTAGTGACAGGGAGGGCCGCGATACGCAGTATTTT. Translation gives CASSDREGRDTQYF. The full variable domain, its missing parts supplied by reference TRBV25-1 and TRBJ2-3, is EADIYQTPRYLVIGTGKKITLECSQTMGHDKMYWYQQDPGMELHLIHYSYGVNSTEKGDLSSESTVSRIRTEHFPLTLESARPSHTSQYLCASSDREGRDTQYFGPGTRLTVL.